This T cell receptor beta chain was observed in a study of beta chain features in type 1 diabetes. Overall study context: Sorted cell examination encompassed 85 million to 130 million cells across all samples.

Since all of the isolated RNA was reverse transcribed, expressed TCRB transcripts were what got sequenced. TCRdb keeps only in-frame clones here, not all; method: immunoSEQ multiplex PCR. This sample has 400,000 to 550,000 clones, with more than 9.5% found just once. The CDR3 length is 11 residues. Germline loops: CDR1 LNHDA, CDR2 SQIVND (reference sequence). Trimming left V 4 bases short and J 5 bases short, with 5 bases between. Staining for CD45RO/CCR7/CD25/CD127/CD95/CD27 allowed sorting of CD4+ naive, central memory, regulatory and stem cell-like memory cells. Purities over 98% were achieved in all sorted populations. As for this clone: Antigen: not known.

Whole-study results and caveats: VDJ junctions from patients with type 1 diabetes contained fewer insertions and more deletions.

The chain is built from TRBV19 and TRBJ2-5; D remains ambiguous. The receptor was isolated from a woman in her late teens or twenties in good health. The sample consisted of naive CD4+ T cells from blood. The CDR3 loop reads CASSNGETQYF. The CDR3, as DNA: TGTGCCAGTAGTAATGGGGAGACCCAGTACTTC.